This TCR beta chain was profiled in a study of shared clonotypes between healthy human individuals. CDR3 length equals 16 residues. Germline CDR1 is MDHEN and CDR2 is SYDVKM. J gave up 6 bases and V 4 bases, and 12 bases lay outside the gene matches. Genomic DNA per cell subset filled all wells of several immunoSEQ plates. The table came from immunoSEQ multiplex PCR; TCRdb's copy has only in-frame clones and leaves some out. The data contain around 600,000 clones, roughly 97% of them singletons. This chain connects TRBV28 to TRBJ2-4; the match to TRBD2 covers 7 bases. The source of this sequence is a woman aged 30 to 39 in good health. Material: naive CD4+ T cells sorted from blood. This sample's subset: CD45RA+ positively selected. This CDR3 reads CASSSAGAGLRNIQYF. The CDR3 nucleotides are TGTGCCAGCAGTTCCGCCGGAGCGGGATTGAGAAACATTCAGTACTTC.